Listed below are T cell receptor beta chains from one sample, sequenced in a study of blood T cell repertoires in COVID-19. The method was immunoSEQ multiplex PCR; TCRdb's version includes in-frame clones alone and lacks a portion of them. Of 120,000 to 150,000 clones in the sample, about 80% were seen once. Sequences were obtained from PBMCs or T cells enriched from blood (not recorded which). These receptors were collected from a woman younger than 30 who had been exposed to COVID-19. Each CDR3 is given without its conserved first and last residue.

cdr3_aa cdr3_length v_call
ASSGQGFPYEQY 12 TRBV19
ASSLQGEINSPLH 13 TRBV11-2
ASSNKSGYT 9 TRBV12-3/TRBV12-4
ASRGTGEAF 9 TRBV2
ASSQEGTSGAKNIQY 15 TRBV4-1
ASSNLGTGGAKNIQY 15 TRBV4-1
ASSLHGATEAF 11 TRBV5-1
ATKHGAEPEAF 11 TRBV19
ASSLGWTAEAF 11 TRBV11-2
ASSSSYYNSPLH 12 TRBV7-9
ASSTYGTSGRAADGETQY 18 TRBV19
ASRPGTASSGELF 13 TRBV12-2
ASSASGSYNEQF 12 TRBV10-2
ASSQVESAGYT 11 TRBV4-2
ASRRAGGGHHEQF 13 TRBV3-1/TRBV3-2
AWSVGGDTQY 10 TRBV30
ASSDPGGRAHEQY 13 TRBV2
ASSLRTGGDYEQY 13 TRBV7-2
ASSEDRGRDSPLH 13 TRBV2
ASSRTGGTEAF 11 TRBV5-1
ASREGFDEQY 10 TRBV7-9
ASSVTVGFGSGQETQY 16 TRBV9
ASSPDRIYGYT 11 TRBV14
ASSPVLQDYNEQF 13 TRBV18
ASSLAWGDGGYT 12 TRBV5-1
AWSYSSGTDTQY 12 TRBV30
ASSSPGPSYNEQF 13 TRBV6-6
ASSLFGTGLGNEQF 14 TRBV27
ASRGQGAGNQPQH 13 TRBV28
ASSFGPGDGNTIY 13 TRBV5-1
ASSNSGTSGMSKNEQF 16 TRBV21-1
ATSDSTGPYEQY 12 TRBV24-1
ASTQSGSYEQF 11 TRBV19
ASRGPGGSYNEQF 13 TRBV5-1
ASSPWTGNSPLH 12 TRBV9
ASSLGLVSSYEQY 13 TRBV5-5